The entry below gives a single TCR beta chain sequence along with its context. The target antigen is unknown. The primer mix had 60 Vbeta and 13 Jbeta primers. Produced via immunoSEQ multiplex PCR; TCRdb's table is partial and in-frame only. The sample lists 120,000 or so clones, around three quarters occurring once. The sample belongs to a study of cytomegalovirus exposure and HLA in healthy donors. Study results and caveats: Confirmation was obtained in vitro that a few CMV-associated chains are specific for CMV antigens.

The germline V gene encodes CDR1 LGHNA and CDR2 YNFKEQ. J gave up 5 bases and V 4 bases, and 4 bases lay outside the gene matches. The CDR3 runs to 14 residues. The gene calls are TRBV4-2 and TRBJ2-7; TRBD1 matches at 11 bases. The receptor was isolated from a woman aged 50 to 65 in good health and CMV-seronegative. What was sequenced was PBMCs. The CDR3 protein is CASSLGTGGDEQYF. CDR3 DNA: TGTGCCAGCAGCCTTGGGACAGGGGGAGACGAGCAGTACTTC.